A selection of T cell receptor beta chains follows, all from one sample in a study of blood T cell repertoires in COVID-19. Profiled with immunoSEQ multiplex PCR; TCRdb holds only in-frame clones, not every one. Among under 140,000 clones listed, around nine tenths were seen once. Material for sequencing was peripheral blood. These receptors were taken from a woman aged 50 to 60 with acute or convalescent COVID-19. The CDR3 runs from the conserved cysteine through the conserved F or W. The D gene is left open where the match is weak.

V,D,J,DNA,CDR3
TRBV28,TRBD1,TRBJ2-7,TGTGCCAGCAGGTCCGGACAGGCTTTCTACGAGCAGTACTTC,CASRSGQAFYEQYF
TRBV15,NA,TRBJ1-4,TGTGCCACCAGCAGAGTCGTCAGGGCAACTAATGAAAAACTGTTTTTT,CATSRVVRATNEKLFF
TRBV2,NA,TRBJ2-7,TGTGCCAGCAGTGAGGAAGGGACTGCCACCTACGAGCAGTACTTC,CASSEEGTATYEQYF
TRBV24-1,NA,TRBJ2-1,TGTGCCACCAGTGAGACCCCTCCTGGGAGTGAGCAGTTCTTC,CATSETPPGSEQFF
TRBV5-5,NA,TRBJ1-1,TGTGCCAGCAGCTTGGCTGCAGGGTGGGGGAACACTGAAGCTTTCTTT,CASSLAAGWGNTEAFF
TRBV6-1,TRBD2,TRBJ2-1,TGTGCCAGCAGTGGAGCGGGACTAGCGGGAGTAGGTCATGAGCAGTTCTTC,CASSGAGLAGVGHEQFF
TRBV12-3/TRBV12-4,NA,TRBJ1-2,TGTGCCAGCAGTTACAGGGACGGCTACACCTTC,CASSYRDGYTF
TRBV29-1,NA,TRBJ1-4,TGCAGCGGGGCGAGGGATGAAAAACTGTTTTTT,CSGARDEKLFF
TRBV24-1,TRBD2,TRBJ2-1,TGTGCCACCAGTAGAAGGACTAGCGGATACAATGAGCAGTTCTTC,CATSRRTSGYNEQFF
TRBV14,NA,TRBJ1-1,TGTGCCAGTACGCGCAGCGCCAACACTGAAGCTTTCTTT,CASTRSANTEAFF
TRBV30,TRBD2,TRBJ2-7,TGTGCCTGGAGTCTCCCGACTAGCGGGAGAAACGAGCAGTACTTC,CAWSLPTSGRNEQYF